A selection of T cell receptor beta chains follows, all from one sample in a study of OX40 agonist ivuxolimab in advanced cancers. The repertoire was sequenced with immunoSEQ multiplex PCR; TCRdb's copy has only in-frame clones and lacks some. The sample records tens of thousands of clones, more than 75% being singletons. This specimen was CD4+ or CD8+ T cells sorted from blood, taken in a trial of the OX40 agonist ivuxolimab. These receptor sequences come from an adult with an advanced solid tumor such as melanoma, head and neck, liver or kidney cancer. CDR3s include the opening cysteine and the closing phenylalanine or tryptophan. A D gene is named only where the DNA matches it firmly. Clone size, where shown, is once, few, many, or a class for clones that have expanded.

TRBJ2-4,TRBD1,few,TRBV14,CASSQGRGGASKNIQYF,TGTGCCAGCAGCCAAGGAAGAGGGGGCGCATCCAAAAACATTCAGTACTTC
TRBJ1-2,-,-,TRBV28,CASSFGGTNYGYTF,TGTGCCAGCAGTTTTGGCGGAACTAACTATGGCTACACCTTC
TRBJ1-3,-,-,TRBV19,CASSRVGRSLSGNTIYF,TGTGCCAGTAGTAGGGTGGGTCGGTCCCTCTCTGGAAACACCATATATTTT
TRBJ2-1,-,-,TRBV6-1,CASRYDGYNEQFF,TGTGCCAGCAGATATGACGGGTACAATGAGCAGTTCTTC
TRBJ2-5,TRBD1,-,TRBV29-1,CSAQGVFWETQYF,TGCAGCGCTCAGGGGGTCTTCTGGGAGACCCAGTACTTC
TRBJ1-6,-,-,TRBV6-4,CASTRTATLNSPLHF,TGTGCCAGCACTAGAACAGCTACATTGAATTCACCCCTCCACTTT
TRBJ2-3,TRBD2,-,TRBV4-2,CASSQDWVAGGTDTQYF,TGTGCCAGCAGCCAAGATTGGGTAGCGGGAGGCACAGATACGCAGTATTTT
TRBJ1-1,-,-,TRBV6-1,CASRTPLRNPTEAFF,TGTGCCAGCAGGACCCCACTGAGAAATCCAACTGAAGCTTTCTTT
TRBJ2-7,-,-,TRBV6-5,CASSRTWLSYEQYF,TGTGCCAGCAGCAGGACGTGGTTGAGCTACGAGCAGTACTTC
TRBJ1-5,-,-,TRBV6-1,CASSDGNQPQHF,TGTGCCAGCAGTGATGGCAATCAGCCCCAGCATTTT
TRBJ1-6,-,-,TRBV11-2,CASSLETRAPLHF,TGTGCCAGCAGCCTCGAAACACGGGCACCCCTCCACTTT
TRBJ2-1,TRBD2,-,TRBV4-2,CASSPIAGGPDNEQFF,TGTGCCAGCAGCCCGATAGCGGGGGGGCCTGACAATGAGCAGTTCTTC
TRBJ2-5,-,-,TRBV9,CASSGAGPQETQYF,TGTGCCAGCAGCGGGGCGGGACCCCAAGAGACCCAGTACTTC
TRBJ1-1,-,-,TRBV7-9,CASSETANTEAFF,TGTGCCAGCAGTGAGACAGCGAACACTGAAGCTTTCTTT
TRBJ1-2,TRBD1,-,TRBV30,CAWSTGQGSGYTF,TGTGCCTGGAGTACGGGACAGGGTAGTGGCTACACCTTC
TRBJ1-2,TRBD1,few,TRBV28,CASSRGPLYGYTF,TGTGCCAGCAGCAGGGGGCCCCTCTATGGCTACACCTTC
TRBJ2-5,-,-,TRBV5-4,CASSLHGGAVQETQYF,TGTGCCAGCAGCTTACACGGCGGGGCAGTCCAAGAGACCCAGTACTTC
TRBJ2-1,-,-,TRBV30,CAWTHKPSYNEQFF,TGTGCCTGGACCCACAAGCCCTCCTACAATGAGCAGTTCTTC
TRBJ1-3,-,-,TRBV7-9,CASSPTGRRSGNTIYF,TGTGCCAGCAGCCCCACGGGACGCCGCTCTGGAAACACCATATATTTT
TRBJ1-1,-,-,TRBV7-9,CASSSRGENTEAFF,TGTGCCAGCAGCTCCCGGGGGGAGAACACTGAAGCTTTCTTT
TRBJ2-3,TRBD1,-,TRBV11-2,CASSLEGGQGGRTDTQYF,TGTGCCAGCAGCTTAGAGGGAGGACAGGGGGGCCGCACAGATACGCAGTATTTT
TRBJ2-7,-,-,TRBV21-1,CASSYSQGNGYEQYF,TGTGCCAGCAGCTACTCACAGGGTAACGGCTACGAGCAGTACTTC
TRBJ2-2,-,few,TRBV5-6,CASSLVKIANTGELFF,TGTGCCAGCAGCTTGGTTAAAATTGCGAACACCGGGGAGCTGTTTTTT